Below, one T cell receptor (beta chain) is given with its context. Antigen: not known. Using immunoSEQ multiplex PCR, the repertoire was profiled, and TCRdb retains in-frame clones only, with some absent. Of around 91,000 clones listed, roughly 88% are singletons. The data were taken from a study of T cell responses to AZD1222 COVID-19 vaccine. Study observations and caveats: Most donors were white British, females outnumbered males, and clonal diversity was possibly underestimated. Reports indicate that nearly half of spike-specific TCRs are directed at unmutated variant regions. There were vaccine-associated CD4 TCRs across spike, dominant at 160-218 and 743-854.

Trimming cost V 0 bases and J 3 bases, with 11 bases left between them. This CDR3 region has 15 residues. Germline loops: CDR1 KGHSH, CDR2 LQKENI. J is TRBJ1-2 and V is TRBV18; D not certain. This receptor was taken from an adult in good health. This sample comprised peripheral blood, obtained on day 0 of AZD1222 vaccination. As DNA, the CDR3 is TGTGCCAGCTCACCACCGAACCTTTGGGACTATGGCTACACCTTC. Translated, it gives CASSPPNLWDYGYTF.